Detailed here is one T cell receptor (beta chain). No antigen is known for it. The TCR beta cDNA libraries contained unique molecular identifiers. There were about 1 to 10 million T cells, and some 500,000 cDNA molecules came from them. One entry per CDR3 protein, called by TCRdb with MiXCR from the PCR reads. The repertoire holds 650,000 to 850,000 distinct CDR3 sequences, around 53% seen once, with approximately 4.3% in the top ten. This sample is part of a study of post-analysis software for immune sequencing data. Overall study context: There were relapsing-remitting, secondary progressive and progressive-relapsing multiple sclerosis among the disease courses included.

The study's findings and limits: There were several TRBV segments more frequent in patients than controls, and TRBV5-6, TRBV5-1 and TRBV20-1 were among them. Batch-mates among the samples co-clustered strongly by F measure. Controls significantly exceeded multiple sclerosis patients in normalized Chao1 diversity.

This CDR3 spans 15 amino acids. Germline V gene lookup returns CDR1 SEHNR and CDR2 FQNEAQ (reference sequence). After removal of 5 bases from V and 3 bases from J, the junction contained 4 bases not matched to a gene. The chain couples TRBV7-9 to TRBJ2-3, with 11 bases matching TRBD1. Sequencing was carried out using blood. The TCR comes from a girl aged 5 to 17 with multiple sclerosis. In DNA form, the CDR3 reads TGTGCCAGCAGCCCGGGACAGGGGGAAACAGATACGCAGTATTTT. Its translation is CASSPGQGETDTQYF.